This TCR beta chain was recorded in a study of CD8+ T cells in alopecia areata. Study-level points and caveats: The study found higher clonality in lesional than normal scalp, especially in alopecia totalis/universalis. Unlike in mice, where it was clearer, TCR sharing across patients was less clear, possibly HLA-related. Scalp clonality, along with expanded CD8+ clones among the top 100, was significantly decreased by tofacitinib.

RNA extraction was followed by reverse transcription into cDNA, which acted as the sequencing template. Clones were sequenced by immunoSEQ multiplex PCR, and TCRdb holds only the in-frame ones, with some missing. The sample yields more than 90,000 clones, approximately 52% seen once. The treatment: oral pan-JAK inhibitor, 5-10 mg twice daily. The sample holds a few counts of this clone. Its antigen is as yet unknown. CDR3 length: 15 residues. CDR1 MNHEY and CDR2 SVGAGI come from the germline V gene. V lost 2 bases, J lost 1 base, and 11 bases lay in between. The sequence was collected from a human donor with alopecia areata. The sample in question was CD8+ T cells sorted from blood, obtained at week 4, from a patient treated with tofacitinib. The chain links TRBV6-5 to TRBJ1-1; D unclear. The CDR3 DNA sequence: TGTGCCAGCAGTTACGGGCCAGTGGAGAACACTGAAGCTTTCTTT. Protein: CASSYGPVENTEAFF.